This TCR beta chain emerged from a study of graft-versus-host responses after intestinal transplantation. This CDR3 contains 15 residues. Germline V lookup: CDR1 LGHNA, CDR2 YNFKEQ. Trimming at V came to 5 bases and at J to 5 bases, leaving 5 bases not matched to a gene. On this clone itself: Its antigen is not known.

This table comes from immunoSEQ multiplex PCR, and its TCRdb copy is limited to in-frame clones, with some not included. Of 25,000 to 35,000 clones listed, roughly 80% are singletons. The chain is built from TRBV4-2 and TRBJ2-1, with 11 bases that match TRBD2. The source of this sequence is a human donor who received an intestinal transplant. The sequenced sample was unstimulated CD8+ T cells sorted from spleen or lymph node cells, obtained before intestinal transplant. CDR3 sequence reads: CASSGTSGNHNEQFF. The CDR3 DNA is TGTGCCAGCAGCGGGACTAGCGGTAATCACAATGAGCAGTTCTTC.